Reported below is one T cell receptor beta chain. This entry comes from a study of OX40 agonist ivuxolimab in advanced cancers. The overall study: Given to patients was ivuxolimab, an agonistic anti-OX40 (CD134) antibody. Recorded diagnoses for dose-escalation patients were hepatocellular carcinoma, melanoma, renal cell or head and neck cancer.

Germline lookup yields CDR1 LGHNA and CDR2 YSLEER. The CDR3 sequence is 13 residues long. The V and J ends lost 4 bases and 4 bases respectively, with 10 bases between them. The assay was immunoSEQ multiplex PCR, and TCRdb's table has in-frame clones only and misses some. The sample comprises around 60,000 clones, 70% to 90% of which are singletons, and roughly 1.9% rests with the top ten. The sequence was collected from an adult with an advanced solid tumor such as melanoma, head and neck, liver or kidney cancer. The chain combines TRBV4-3 with TRBJ2-5, with no clear D. The material was CD4+ or CD8+ T cells sorted from blood, obtained in a trial of the OX40 agonist ivuxolimab. This chain's CDR3 is CASSLLSGETQYF. CDR3 bases: TGCGCCAGCAGCCTGCTATCGGGAGAGACCCAGTACTTC.